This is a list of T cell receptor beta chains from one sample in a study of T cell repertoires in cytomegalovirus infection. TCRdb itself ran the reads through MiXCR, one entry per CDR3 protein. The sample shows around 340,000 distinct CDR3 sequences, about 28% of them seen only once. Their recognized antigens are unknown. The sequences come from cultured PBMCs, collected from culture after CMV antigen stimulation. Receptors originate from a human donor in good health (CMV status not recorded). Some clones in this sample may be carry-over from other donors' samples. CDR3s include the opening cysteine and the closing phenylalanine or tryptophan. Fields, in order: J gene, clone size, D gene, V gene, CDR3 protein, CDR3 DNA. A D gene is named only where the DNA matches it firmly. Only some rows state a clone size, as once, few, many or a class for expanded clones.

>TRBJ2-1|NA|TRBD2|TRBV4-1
CASSRLNRGHSGGAGGPGNEQFF
TGCGCCAGCAGCCGATTGAACAGGGGTCACTCCGGGGGAGCGGGAGGGCCAGGGAATGAGCAGTTCTTC
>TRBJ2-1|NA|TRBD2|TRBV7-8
CASSPVGLAGVNEQFF
TGTGCCAGCAGCCCGGTCGGACTAGCGGGAGTTAATGAGCAGTTCTTC
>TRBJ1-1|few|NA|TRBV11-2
CASSQAGAPGEAFF
TGTGCCAGCAGCCAGGCAGGTGCCCCAGGGGAAGCTTTCTTT
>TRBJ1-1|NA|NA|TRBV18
CASSDSPNTEAFF
TGTGCCAGCTCGGACAGTCCGAACACTGAAGCTTTCTTT
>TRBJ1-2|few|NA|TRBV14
CASSQASEYGYTF
TGTGCCAGCAGCCAAGCATCGGAATATGGCTACACCTTC
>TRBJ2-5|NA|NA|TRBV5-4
CASSTGGQQETQYF
TGTGCCAGCAGCACCGGGGGACAGCAAGAGACCCAGTACTTC
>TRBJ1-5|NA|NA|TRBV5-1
CASSLERQEGVSNQPQHF
TGCGCCAGCAGCTTGGAGAGACAGGAGGGGGTTAGCAATCAGCCCCAGCATTTT
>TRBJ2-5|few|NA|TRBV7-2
CASSSGQETQYF
TGTGCCAGCAGCTCTGGGCAAGAGACCCAGTACTTC
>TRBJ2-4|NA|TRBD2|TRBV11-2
CASSRTSGGAQNIQYF
TGTGCCAGCAGCCGGACTAGCGGGGGGGCCCAAAACATTCAGTACTTC
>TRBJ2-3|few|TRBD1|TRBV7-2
CASALTGADTQYF
TGTGCCAGCGCCCTGACAGGGGCAGATACGCAGTATTTT
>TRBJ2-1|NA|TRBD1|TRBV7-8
CASSRLDRAYNEQFF
TGTGCCAGCAGCCGTCTGGACAGGGCTTACAATGAGCAGTTCTTC
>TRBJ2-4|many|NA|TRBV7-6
CASSLGTPSSGKNIQYF
TGTGCCAGCAGCTTAGGCACGCCCTCATCGGGGAAAAACATTCAGTACTTC
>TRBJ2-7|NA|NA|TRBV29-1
CSAGQALEQYF
TGCAGCGCAGGCCAGGCTCTCGAGCAGTACTTC